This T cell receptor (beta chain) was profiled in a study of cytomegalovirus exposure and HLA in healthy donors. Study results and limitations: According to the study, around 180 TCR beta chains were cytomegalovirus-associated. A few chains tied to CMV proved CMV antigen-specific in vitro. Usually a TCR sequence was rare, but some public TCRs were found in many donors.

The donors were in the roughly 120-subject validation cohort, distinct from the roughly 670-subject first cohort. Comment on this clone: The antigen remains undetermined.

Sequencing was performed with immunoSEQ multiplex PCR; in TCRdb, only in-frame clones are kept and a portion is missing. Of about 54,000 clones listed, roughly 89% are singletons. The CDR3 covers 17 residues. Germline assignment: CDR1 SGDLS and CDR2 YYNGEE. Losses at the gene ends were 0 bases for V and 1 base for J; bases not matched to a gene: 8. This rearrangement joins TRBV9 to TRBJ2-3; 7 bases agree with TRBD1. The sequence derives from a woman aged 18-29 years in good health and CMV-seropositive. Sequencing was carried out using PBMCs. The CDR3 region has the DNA TGTGCCAGCAGCGTAGGGTCCTCAGGGGGAGGCACAGATACGCAGTATTTT. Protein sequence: CASSVGSSGGGTDTQYF.